This T cell receptor beta chain was identified in a study of shared clonotypes between healthy human individuals. Assay: immunoSEQ multiplex PCR; the TCRdb copy retains only in-frame clones and omits some. The data contain around 1.4 million clones, approximately 98.5% of them seen just once; the ten biggest clones take up approximately 0.4%. Trimming cost V 1 base and J 0 bases, with 8 bases left between them. This CDR3 is 15 amino acids long. In germline, CDR1 is SGHAT, CDR2 FQNNGV. Source material: naive CD4+ T cells sorted from blood. This sample's subset: CD45RA+ positively selected. This receptor was taken from a man aged 25-45 years in good health. The chain links TRBV11-2 to TRBJ2-3, with D perhaps TRBD2 (6 bases). The CDR3 protein is CASSLVGTSTDTQYF. Written as DNA, the CDR3 is TGTGCCAGCAGCTTAGTAGGGACTAGCACAGATACGCAGTATTTT.